This T cell receptor (beta chain) was retrieved from a study of Tregs in tolerant kidney transplant recipients. Study information: Related graft donors supplied nonmyeloablative bone marrow transplants, and mixed chimerism was transient.

As for this clone: Its matching antigen is unknown. Sequencing ends 3 residues short of the CDR3 end; the germline J gene provides the rest.

The CDR3 loop spans 15 amino acids. Germline trimming cut 4 bases from V and 10 bases from J; bases unmatched to any gene: 10. Germline-derived CDR1 and CDR2 are SGHNT and YYREEE (reference sequence). Findings and limits, study-wide: The small number of patients limits these findings pending further validation.

Clones were sequenced by immunoSEQ multiplex PCR, and TCRdb holds only the in-frame ones, with some missing. The sample's table shows roughly 53,000 clones. The sample was CD4+ T cells from blood, taken before the transplant. The gene calls are TRBV5-4 and TRBJ1-4; 10 bases fit TRBD1. The receptor's source is a human donor who received a combined kidney and bone marrow transplant. The sequenced CDR3 bases are TGTGCCAGCAGCCCGGGGACAGGGGAAATCCCAAAA. Translating gives CASSPGTGEIPK. In full, the CDR3 is CASSPGTGEIPKLFF.